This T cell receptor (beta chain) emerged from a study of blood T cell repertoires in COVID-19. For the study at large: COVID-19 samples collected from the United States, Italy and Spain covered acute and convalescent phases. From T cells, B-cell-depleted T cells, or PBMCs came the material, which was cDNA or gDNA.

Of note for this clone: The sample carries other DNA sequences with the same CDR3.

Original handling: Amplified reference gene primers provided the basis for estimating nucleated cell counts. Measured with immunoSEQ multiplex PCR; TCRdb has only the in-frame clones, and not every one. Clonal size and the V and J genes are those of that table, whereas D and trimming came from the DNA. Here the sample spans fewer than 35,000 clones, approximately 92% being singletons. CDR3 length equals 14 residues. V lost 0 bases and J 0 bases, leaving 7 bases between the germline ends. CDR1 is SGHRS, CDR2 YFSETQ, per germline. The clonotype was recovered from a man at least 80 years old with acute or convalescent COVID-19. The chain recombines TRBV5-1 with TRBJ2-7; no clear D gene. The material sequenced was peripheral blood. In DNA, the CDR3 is TGCGCCAGCAGCTTGGGGCCCGTCTCCTACGAGCAGTACTTC. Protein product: CASSLGPVSYEQYF.